The rows below give T cell receptor beta chains drawn from one sample of a study of blood T cell repertoires in COVID-19. Repertoires were generated with immunoSEQ multiplex PCR, while TCRdb's copy carries only in-frame clones and drops some. The sample has about 400,000 clones; 88% are singletons. Sequenced material: PBMCs or T cells enriched from blood (not recorded which). The origin of the receptors is a woman aged 40 to 50 with acute COVID-19. Both conserved end residues are part of each CDR3. Fields, in order: clone size, J gene, V gene, D gene, CDR3 protein, CDR3 DNA. The D gene is left open where the match is weak. Not all rows give a size; the values are once, few, many and, for expanded clones, a class.

abundance: .; j_gene: TRBJ2-1; v_gene: TRBV9; d_gene: TRBD1; CDR3aa: CASSSLTQGANEQFF; CDR3nt: TGTGCCAGCAGCTCCCTGACGCAGGGGGCAAATGAGCAGTTCTTC
abundance: once; j_gene: TRBJ2-3; v_gene: TRBV4-1; d_gene: TRBD2; CDR3aa: CASSQDTSGGALDTQYF; CDR3nt: TGCGCCAGCAGCCAAGACACTAGCGGGGGTGCTTTAGATACGCAGTATTTT
abundance: .; j_gene: TRBJ1-4; v_gene: TRBV11-2; d_gene: .; CDR3aa: CASSPPTGSNEKLFF; CDR3nt: TGTGCCAGCAGCCCCCCTACAGGGAGCAATGAAAAACTGTTTTTT
abundance: .; j_gene: TRBJ2-3; v_gene: TRBV5-1; d_gene: .; CDR3aa: CASSFGQDTDTQYF; CDR3nt: TGCGCCAGCAGCTTTGGACAAGACACAGATACGCAGTATTTT
abundance: once; j_gene: TRBJ1-2; v_gene: TRBV18; d_gene: .; CDR3aa: CASSPPGGHRNYGYTF; CDR3nt: TGTGCCAGCTCACCCCCCGGCGGCCACCGTAACTATGGCTACACCTTC
abundance: .; j_gene: TRBJ2-3; v_gene: TRBV4-2; d_gene: TRBD2; CDR3aa: CASSQLAGEYTDTQYF; CDR3nt: TGTGCCAGCAGCCAACTAGCGGGGGAATACACAGATACGCAGTATTTT
abundance: few; j_gene: TRBJ1-2; v_gene: TRBV12-2; d_gene: .; CDR3aa: CASRSYGGDGYTF; CDR3nt: TGTGCAAGTCGCTCTTACGGGGGGGATGGCTACACCTTC
abundance: .; j_gene: TRBJ2-3; v_gene: TRBV2; d_gene: .; CDR3aa: CASSDFVAGGTQYF; CDR3nt: TGTGCCAGCAGTGATTTTGTGGCCGGAGGTACGCAGTATTTT
abundance: .; j_gene: TRBJ1-2; v_gene: TRBV7-8; d_gene: .; CDR3aa: CASGDTLNYGYTF; CDR3nt: TGTGCCAGCGGGGACACGTTAAACTATGGCTACACCTTC
abundance: .; j_gene: TRBJ2-1; v_gene: TRBV6-5; d_gene: .; CDR3aa: CASSYGPGDDEQFF; CDR3nt: TGTGCCAGCAGTTACGGGCCAGGGGATGATGAGCAGTTCTTC
abundance: few; j_gene: TRBJ1-2; v_gene: TRBV3-1/TRBV3-2; d_gene: TRBD1; CDR3aa: CASSQAAGQGHGYTF; CDR3nt: TGTGCCAGCAGCCAAGCTGCGGGACAGGGTCATGGCTACACCTTC
abundance: .; j_gene: TRBJ1-5; v_gene: TRBV2; d_gene: TRBD1; CDR3aa: CASSGQGRGSNQPQHF; CDR3nt: TGTGCCAGCAGTGGACAGGGCCGGGGTAGCAATCAGCCCCAGCATTTT
abundance: .; j_gene: TRBJ1-2; v_gene: TRBV19; d_gene: .; CDR3aa: CASSPSVTNYGYTF; CDR3nt: TGTGCCAGTAGTCCGTCGGTAACTAACTATGGCTACACCTTC
abundance: .; j_gene: TRBJ2-1; v_gene: TRBV4-2; d_gene: TRBD2; CDR3aa: CASSRNSGGAYNEQFF; CDR3nt: TGTGCCAGCAGCCGGAACAGCGGGGGGGCCTACAATGAGCAGTTCTTC
abundance: .; j_gene: TRBJ1-2; v_gene: TRBV6-5; d_gene: TRBD1; CDR3aa: CASSLTGTDYGYTF; CDR3nt: TGTGCCAGCAGTTTGACAGGGACGGACTATGGCTACACCTTC
abundance: .; j_gene: TRBJ1-2; v_gene: TRBV19; d_gene: TRBD1; CDR3aa: CASSIPGQGYGYTF; CDR3nt: TGTGCCAGTAGTATCCCTGGACAGGGGTATGGCTACACCTTC
abundance: .; j_gene: TRBJ2-7; v_gene: TRBV3-1/TRBV3-2; d_gene: .; CDR3aa: CASSQGVYYEQYF; CDR3nt: TGTGCCAGCAGCCAGGGCGTTTACTACGAGCAGTACTTC
abundance: once; j_gene: TRBJ2-5; v_gene: TRBV5-5; d_gene: TRBD2; CDR3aa: CASSRTGGQETQYF; CDR3nt: TGTGCCAGCAGCCGGACGGGGGGCCAAGAGACCCAGTACTTC
abundance: .; j_gene: TRBJ1-2; v_gene: TRBV6-1; d_gene: TRBD1; CDR3aa: CASSEQGVGYGYTF; CDR3nt: TGTGCCAGCAGTGAACAGGGGGTGGGCTATGGCTACACCTTC
abundance: .; j_gene: TRBJ2-5; v_gene: TRBV18; d_gene: .; CDR3aa: CASSPVAKTETQYF; CDR3nt: TGTGCCAGCTCACCAGTGGCCAAAACGGAGACCCAGTACTTC
abundance: .; j_gene: TRBJ2-1; v_gene: TRBV7-2; d_gene: TRBD2; CDR3aa: CASSSLGLAGGQQFF; CDR3nt: TGTGCCAGCAGTTCCCTTGGACTAGCGGGGGGGCAGCAGTTCTTC
abundance: .; j_gene: TRBJ1-5; v_gene: TRBV2; d_gene: TRBD1; CDR3aa: CASSGGTGVFQPQHF; CDR3nt: TGTGCCAGCAGCGGAGGGACAGGGGTTTTCCAGCCCCAGCATTTT
abundance: few; j_gene: TRBJ1-2; v_gene: TRBV6-4; d_gene: .; CDR3aa: CASSVEGRANYGYTF; CDR3nt: TGTGCCAGCAGTGTGGAGGGACGGGCAAACTATGGCTACACCTTC
abundance: few; j_gene: TRBJ1-3; v_gene: TRBV5-1; d_gene: TRBD1; CDR3aa: CASSLEGAYSGNTIYF; CDR3nt: TGCGCCAGCAGCTTGGAGGGGGCCTACTCTGGAAACACCATATATTTT
abundance: .; j_gene: TRBJ2-1; v_gene: TRBV6-5; d_gene: .; CDR3aa: CASSARRSEQFF; CDR3nt: TGTGCCAGCAGCGCCCGGCGTAGCGAGCAGTTCTTC
abundance: few; j_gene: TRBJ2-3; v_gene: TRBV4-1; d_gene: .; CDR3aa: CASSQEIGNTQYF; CDR3nt: TGCGCCAGCAGCCAAGAGATTGGCAATACGCAGTATTTT
abundance: .; j_gene: TRBJ2-7; v_gene: TRBV11-2; d_gene: TRBD1; CDR3aa: CASSSWGQGYLSYEQYF; CDR3nt: TGTGCCAGCAGCTCCTGGGGACAGGGCTATTTATCCTACGAGCAGTACTTC
abundance: once; j_gene: TRBJ2-1; v_gene: TRBV30; d_gene: TRBD2; CDR3aa: CAWPWTRWVHEQFF; CDR3nt: TGTGCCTGGCCTTGGACTAGATGGGTACATGAGCAGTTCTTC
abundance: .; j_gene: TRBJ1-3; v_gene: TRBV24-1; d_gene: TRBD1; CDR3aa: CATSDGTGDGNTIYF; CDR3nt: TGTGCCACCAGTGATGGGACAGGGGATGGAAACACCATATATTTT
abundance: once; j_gene: TRBJ1-2; v_gene: TRBV3-1/TRBV3-2; d_gene: TRBD1; CDR3aa: CASSPLTGGGYTF; CDR3nt: TGTGCCAGCAGCCCATTGACAGGGGGTGGCTACACCTTC
abundance: .; j_gene: TRBJ2-7; v_gene: TRBV10-3; d_gene: TRBD1; CDR3aa: CAISEPGTVTYEQYF; CDR3nt: TGTGCCATCAGTGAGCCCGGGACAGTTACCTACGAGCAGTACTTC
abundance: .; j_gene: TRBJ2-5; v_gene: TRBV5-8; d_gene: TRBD1; CDR3aa: CASSPRTGPNSAAQYF; CDR3nt: TGTGCCAGCAGCCCCAGGACAGGGCCCAATAGCGCGGCCCAGTACTTC
abundance: few; j_gene: TRBJ1-5; v_gene: TRBV7-9; d_gene: .; CDR3aa: CASGGIDQPQHF; CDR3nt: TGTGCCAGCGGAGGAATTGATCAGCCCCAGCATTTT
abundance: .; j_gene: TRBJ1-2; v_gene: TRBV12-5; d_gene: .; CDR3aa: CASGFTVNYGYTF; CDR3nt: TGTGCTAGTGGTTTCACAGTTAACTATGGCTACACCTTC
abundance: .; j_gene: TRBJ2-5; v_gene: TRBV12-2; d_gene: .; CDR3aa: CASRPVGPGGIQYF; CDR3nt: TGTGCAAGTCGCCCCGTAGGGCCTGGGGGGATCCAGTACTTC
abundance: .; j_gene: TRBJ2-3; v_gene: TRBV24-1; d_gene: .; CDR3aa: CATSVANYDTQYF; CDR3nt: TGTGCCACCAGTGTAGCGAACTACGATACGCAGTATTTT
abundance: .; j_gene: TRBJ1-6; v_gene: TRBV6-5; d_gene: .; CDR3aa: CASSYSSQGKSPLHF; CDR3nt: TGTGCCAGCAGTTACTCGAGCCAGGGAAAATCACCCCTCCACTTT
abundance: .; j_gene: TRBJ1-2; v_gene: TRBV6-5; d_gene: TRBD1; CDR3aa: CASSTKQGRYGYTF; CDR3nt: TGTGCCAGCAGTACTAAACAGGGGCGCTATGGCTACACCTTC
abundance: once; j_gene: TRBJ2-7; v_gene: TRBV5-1; d_gene: TRBD2; CDR3aa: CASSTWTSGGASFYEQYF; CDR3nt: TGCGCCAGCAGCACATGGACTAGCGGGGGGGCCAGTTTTTACGAGCAGTACTTC
abundance: .; j_gene: TRBJ1-5; v_gene: TRBV19; d_gene: TRBD1; CDR3aa: CASNRGQSQPQHF; CDR3nt: TGTGCCAGTAACAGGGGGCAAAGTCAGCCCCAGCATTTT
abundance: .; j_gene: TRBJ2-1; v_gene: TRBV7-9; d_gene: TRBD1; CDR3aa: CASSLGDSHEQFF; CDR3nt: TGTGCCAGCAGCTTAGGGGACAGCCATGAGCAGTTCTTC
abundance: .; j_gene: TRBJ2-7; v_gene: TRBV5-1; d_gene: .; CDR3aa: CASSLGGPGRVTYEQYF; CDR3nt: TGCGCCAGCAGCCTGGGGGGGCCAGGCAGGGTAACCTACGAGCAGTACTTC
abundance: .; j_gene: TRBJ1-5; v_gene: TRBV15; d_gene: .; CDR3aa: CATSRDLRGNQPQHF; CDR3nt: TGTGCCACCAGCAGAGATTTGAGGGGCAATCAGCCCCAGCATTTT
abundance: .; j_gene: TRBJ1-5; v_gene: TRBV4-1; d_gene: .; CDR3aa: CASSHINQPQHF; CDR3nt: TGCGCCAGCAGCCACATCAATCAGCCCCAGCATTTT
abundance: .; j_gene: TRBJ1-6; v_gene: TRBV27; d_gene: TRBD1; CDR3aa: CASSWTGVADSPLHF; CDR3nt: TGTGCCAGCAGTTGGACAGGGGTGGCGGATTCACCCCTCCACTTT
abundance: .; j_gene: TRBJ2-7; v_gene: TRBV29-1; d_gene: .; CDR3aa: CSVSQGGYYEQYF; CDR3nt: TGCAGCGTTTCGCAGGGCGGCTACTACGAGCAGTACTTC
abundance: .; j_gene: TRBJ2-7; v_gene: TRBV2; d_gene: .; CDR3aa: CASSAGLSSYEQYF; CDR3nt: TGTGCCAGCAGTGCAGGGTTAAGCTCCTACGAGCAGTACTTC
abundance: .; j_gene: TRBJ1-5; v_gene: TRBV5-1; d_gene: TRBD1; CDR3aa: CASSLEGQGNQPQHF; CDR3nt: TGCGCCAGCAGCTTGGAAGGACAGGGGAATCAGCCCCAGCATTTT
abundance: .; j_gene: TRBJ1-3; v_gene: TRBV11-2; d_gene: .; CDR3aa: CASSLAQGTGNTIYF; CDR3nt: TGTGCCAGCAGCTTAGCCCAGGGGACAGGAAACACCATATATTTT
abundance: .; j_gene: TRBJ2-7; v_gene: TRBV9; d_gene: TRBD1; CDR3aa: CASSASGTGPYEQYF; CDR3nt: TGTGCCAGCAGCGCTTCCGGGACAGGGCCTTACGAGCAGTACTTC
abundance: .; j_gene: TRBJ2-1; v_gene: TRBV9; d_gene: .; CDR3aa: CASSVASASYNEQFF; CDR3nt: TGTGCCAGCAGCGTAGCTAGCGCTTCCTACAATGAGCAGTTCTTC
abundance: .; j_gene: TRBJ2-7; v_gene: TRBV13; d_gene: TRBD1; CDR3aa: CASSLFSGQGADYEQYF; CDR3nt: TGTGCCAGCAGCTTATTTTCGGGACAGGGGGCGGACTACGAGCAGTACTTC
abundance: .; j_gene: TRBJ1-1; v_gene: TRBV5-4; d_gene: .; CDR3aa: CASSSQRSTEAFF; CDR3nt: TGTGCCAGCAGTTCGCAACGCAGCACTGAAGCTTTCTTT
abundance: .; j_gene: TRBJ1-2; v_gene: TRBV6-1; d_gene: TRBD1; CDR3aa: CASSETGRNYGYTF; CDR3nt: TGTGCCAGCAGTGAGACAGGGCGTAACTATGGCTACACCTTC
abundance: .; j_gene: TRBJ2-3; v_gene: TRBV7-9; d_gene: .; CDR3aa: CASSLKGLRTDTQYF; CDR3nt: TGTGCCAGCAGCTTGAAGGGACTCCGCACAGATACGCAGTATTTT